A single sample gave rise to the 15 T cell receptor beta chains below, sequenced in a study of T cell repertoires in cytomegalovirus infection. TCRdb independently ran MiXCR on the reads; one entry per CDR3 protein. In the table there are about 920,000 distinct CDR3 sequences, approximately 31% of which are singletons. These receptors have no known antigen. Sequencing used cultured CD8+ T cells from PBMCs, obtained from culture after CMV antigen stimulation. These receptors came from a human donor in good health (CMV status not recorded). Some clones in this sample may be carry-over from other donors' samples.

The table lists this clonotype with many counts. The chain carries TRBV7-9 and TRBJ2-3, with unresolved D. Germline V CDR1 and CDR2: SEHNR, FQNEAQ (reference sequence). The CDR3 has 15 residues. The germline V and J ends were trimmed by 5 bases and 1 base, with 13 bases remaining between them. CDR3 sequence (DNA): TGTGCCAGCAGCGAAGGATTCTCGGGCACAGATACGCAGTATTTT. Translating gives CASSEGFSGTDTQYF.

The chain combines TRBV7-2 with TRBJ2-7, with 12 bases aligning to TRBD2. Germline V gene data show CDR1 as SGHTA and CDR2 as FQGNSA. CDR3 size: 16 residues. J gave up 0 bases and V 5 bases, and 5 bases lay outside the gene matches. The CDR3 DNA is TGTGCCAGCAGCGTACTAGCGGGGGGCCACTCCTACGAGCAGTACGTC. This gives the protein CASSVLAGGHSYEQYV.

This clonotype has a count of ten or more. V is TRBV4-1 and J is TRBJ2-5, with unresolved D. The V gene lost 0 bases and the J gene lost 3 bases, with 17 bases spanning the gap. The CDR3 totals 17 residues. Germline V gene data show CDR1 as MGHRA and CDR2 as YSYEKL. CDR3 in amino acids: CASSQEGVPAPKETQYF. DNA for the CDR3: TGCGCCAGCAGCCAAGAGGGCGTTCCGGCCCCAAAAGAGACCCAGTACTTC.

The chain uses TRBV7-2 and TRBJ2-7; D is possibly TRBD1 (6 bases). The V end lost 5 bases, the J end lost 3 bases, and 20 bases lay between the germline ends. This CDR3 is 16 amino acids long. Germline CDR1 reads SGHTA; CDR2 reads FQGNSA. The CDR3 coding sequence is TGTGCCAGCAGCACGCCGGGACACGGCTTCGACTACGAGCAGTACGTC. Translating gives CASSTPGHGFDYEQYV.

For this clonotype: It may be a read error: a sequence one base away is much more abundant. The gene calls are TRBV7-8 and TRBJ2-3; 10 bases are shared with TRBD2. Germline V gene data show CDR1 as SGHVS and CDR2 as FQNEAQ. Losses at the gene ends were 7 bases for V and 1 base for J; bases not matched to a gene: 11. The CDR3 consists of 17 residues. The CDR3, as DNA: TGTGCCAGCAACCTCCAGCGGGGGGGCCAGGGCACAGATACGCAGTATTTT. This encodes CASNLQRGGQGTDTQYF. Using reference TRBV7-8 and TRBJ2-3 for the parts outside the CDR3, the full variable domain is GAGVSQSPRYKVAKRGQDVALRCDPISGHVSLFWYQQALGQGPEFLTYFQNEAQLDKSGLPSDRFFAERPEGSVSTLKIQRTQQEDSAVYLCASNLQRGGQGTDTQYFGPGTRLTVL.

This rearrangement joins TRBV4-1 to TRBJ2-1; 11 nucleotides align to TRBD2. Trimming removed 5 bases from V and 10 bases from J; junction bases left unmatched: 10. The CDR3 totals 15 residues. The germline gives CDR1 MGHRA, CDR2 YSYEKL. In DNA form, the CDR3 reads TGCGCCAGCAGCGTGGGACTAGCGGTCCTTGAGGAGCAGTTCTTC. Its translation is CASSVGLAVLEEQFF.

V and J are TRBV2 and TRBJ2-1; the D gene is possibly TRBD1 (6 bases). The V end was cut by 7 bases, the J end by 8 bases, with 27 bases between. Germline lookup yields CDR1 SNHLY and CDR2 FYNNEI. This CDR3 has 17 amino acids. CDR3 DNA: TGTGCCAGCAATAGCCCCTCGGACAGCCCAGACCGCGATGAGCAGTTCTTC. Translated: CASNSPSDSPDRDEQFF.

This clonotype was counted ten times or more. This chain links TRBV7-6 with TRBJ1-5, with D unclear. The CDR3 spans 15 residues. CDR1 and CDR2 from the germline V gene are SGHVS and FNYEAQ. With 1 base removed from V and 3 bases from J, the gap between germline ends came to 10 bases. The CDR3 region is CASSLDSSTNQPQHF. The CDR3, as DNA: TGTGCCAGCAGCTTAGACAGTTCAACCAATCAGCCCCAGCATTTT.

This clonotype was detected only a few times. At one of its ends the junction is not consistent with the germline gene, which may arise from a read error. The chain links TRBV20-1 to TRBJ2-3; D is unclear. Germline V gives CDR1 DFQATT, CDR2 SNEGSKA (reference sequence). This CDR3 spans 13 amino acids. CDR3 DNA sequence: TGCAGCGCTAGTAACTTAAACACAGATACGCAGTATTTT. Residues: CSASNLNTDTQYF.

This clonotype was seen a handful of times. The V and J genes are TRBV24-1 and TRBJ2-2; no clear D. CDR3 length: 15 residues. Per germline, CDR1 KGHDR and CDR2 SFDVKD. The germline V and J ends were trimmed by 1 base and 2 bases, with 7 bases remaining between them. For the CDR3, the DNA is TGTGCCACCAGTGATTTAGGGTCCAACACCGGGGAGCTGTTTTTT. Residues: CATSDLGSNTGELFF.

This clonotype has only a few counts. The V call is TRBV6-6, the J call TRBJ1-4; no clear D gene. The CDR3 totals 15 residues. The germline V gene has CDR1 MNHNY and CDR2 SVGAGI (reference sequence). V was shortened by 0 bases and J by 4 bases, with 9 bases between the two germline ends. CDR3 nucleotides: TGTGCCAGCAGTTACTCCGGACCGGTTAATGAAAAACTGTTTTTT. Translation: CASSYSGPVNEKLFF.

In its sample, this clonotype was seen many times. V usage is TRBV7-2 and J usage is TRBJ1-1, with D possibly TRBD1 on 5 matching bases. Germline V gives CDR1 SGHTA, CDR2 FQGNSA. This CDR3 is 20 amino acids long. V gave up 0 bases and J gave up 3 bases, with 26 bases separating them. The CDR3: CASSLAEWEGLGIGDTEAFF. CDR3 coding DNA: TGTGCCAGCAGCTTAGCGGAATGGGAGGGGCTCGGTATTGGGGACACTGAAGCTTTCTTT.

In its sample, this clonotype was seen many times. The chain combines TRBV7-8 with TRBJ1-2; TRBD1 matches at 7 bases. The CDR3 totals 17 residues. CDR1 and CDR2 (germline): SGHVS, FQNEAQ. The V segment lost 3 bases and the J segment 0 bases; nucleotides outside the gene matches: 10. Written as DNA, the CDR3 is TGTGCCAGCAGCTTGACCCCGGGACAGTTGCCTAACTATGGCTACACCTTC. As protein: CASSLTPGQLPNYGYTF.

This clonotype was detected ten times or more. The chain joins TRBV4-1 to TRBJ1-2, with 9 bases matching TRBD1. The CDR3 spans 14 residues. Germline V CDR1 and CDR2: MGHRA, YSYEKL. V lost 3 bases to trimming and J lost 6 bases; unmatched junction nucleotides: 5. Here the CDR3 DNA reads TGCGCCAGCAGCCAGCCACAGGGGGCGAATGGCTACACCTTC. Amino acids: CASSQPQGANGYTF.

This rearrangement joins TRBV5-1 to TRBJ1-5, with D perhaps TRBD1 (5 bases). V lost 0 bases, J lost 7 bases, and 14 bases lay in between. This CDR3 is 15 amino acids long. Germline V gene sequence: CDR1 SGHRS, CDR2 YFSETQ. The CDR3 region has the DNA TGCGCCAGCAGCTTGGGGGACGGGTCTGAGCAGCCCCAGCATTTT. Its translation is CASSLGDGSEQPQHF.